Below, one T cell receptor beta chain is given with its context. The antigen remains undetermined. The CDR3 spans 13 residues. With 1 base removed from V and 7 bases from J, the gap between germline ends came to 10 bases. Germline V CDR1 and CDR2: MGHRA, YSYEKL. The data originate from a study of follicular helper T cells after annual influenza vaccination. The study's findings and limits: Recurrent ICOS+CD38+ cTfh clonotypes included tetramer and AIM influenza-specific ones. Most later recoveries of Day 7 ICOS+CD38+ clones were ICOS-CD38- cTfh.

This table comes from immunoSEQ multiplex PCR, and its TCRdb copy is limited to in-frame clones, with some not included. The data contain roughly 4,600 clones, under 90% of them singletons. The time point is: 2015-2016 season, pre-vaccination. The sequence was obtained from an adult who received the influenza vaccine. The rearrangement links TRBV4-1 to TRBJ1-2; a weak D match, TRBD1 (6 bases). Sequenced here: CXCR5+ CD38- circulating T follicular helper cells from blood, sampled on the day of influenza vaccination. The subset was: circulating Tfh, non-naive CD4+CXCR5+PD-1+ (ICOS+CD38+ or ICOS-CD38-). CDR3 in amino acids: CASSQVQGGGYTF. CDR3 sequence (DNA): TGCGCCAGCAGCCAAGTACAGGGTGGTGGCTACACCTTC.